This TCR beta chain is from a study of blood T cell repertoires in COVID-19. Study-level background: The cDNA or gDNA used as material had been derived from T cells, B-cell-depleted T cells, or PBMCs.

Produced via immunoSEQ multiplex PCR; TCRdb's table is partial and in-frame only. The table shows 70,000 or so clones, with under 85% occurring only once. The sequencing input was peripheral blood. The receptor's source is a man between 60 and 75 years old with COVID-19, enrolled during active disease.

In DNA form, the CDR3 reads TGTGCCAGCCACTGGGGGGATGGGAATTCACCCCTCCACTTT. Translating gives CASHWGDGNSPLHF. The chain uses TRBV28 and TRBJ1-6; a weak D match, TRBD1 (5 bases). Germline loops: CDR1 MDHEN, CDR2 SYDVKM. The V end was cut by 8 bases, the J end by 7 bases, with 15 bases between. The CDR3 spans 14 residues.